This T cell receptor (beta chain) was sequenced during a study of blood T cell repertoires in COVID-19. Background on the study: Collection of acute and convalescent COVID-19 samples took place in the United States, Italy and Spain. T cells, B-cell-depleted T cells, or PBMCs provided the cDNA or gDNA that served as material.

The authors' processing: Amplification from reference gene primers served as the basis for estimated nucleated cell counts. Clones were sequenced by immunoSEQ multiplex PCR, and TCRdb holds only the in-frame ones, with some missing. D and trimming come from the DNA, and the V and J calls and clone size come from that table. The sample comprises roughly 81,000 clones, over 75% of which are singletons, and approximately 3% rests with the top ten. V lost 4 bases to trimming and J lost 3 bases, with 14 bases between them. The CDR3 runs to 14 residues. CDR1 and CDR2 from the germline V gene are SGHDT and YYEEEE. Followed longitudinally, the Seattle patients had been enrolled during active infection.

Sequences were obtained from peripheral blood. This clonotype was sampled from a woman aged 80 or over with COVID-19, enrolled during active disease. V is TRBV5-6 and J is TRBJ2-7; D possibly corresponds to TRBD2 (5 bases). The CDR3 coding sequence is TGTGCCAGCAGCCTACCGCGGGCCCTCTACGAGCAGTACTTC. Translated: CASSLPRALYEQYF.